This note documents a single TCR beta chain sequence. This specimen comes from a study of T-cell reconstitution after alpha-beta-depleted transplantation in children. Between the trimmed V and J ends, which lost 1 base and 12 bases, there was a span of 13 bases. This CDR3 is built from 13 residues. CDR1 and CDR2 (germline): LGHNA, YNFKEQ. TCRbeta library construction was performed incorporating unique molecular identifiers. Each CDR3 protein gets one entry after TCRdb re-called the PCR reads with MiXCR. The sample shows 500,000 to 600,000 distinct CDR3 sequences, approximately 16% of them seen only once.

This TCR derives from a human donor who donated a stem cell graft to a child with acute lymphoblastic leukemia. The chain carries TRBV4-2 and TRBJ2-1; TRBD1 might be the D (6 bases). This specimen consisted of PBMCs from the stem cell graft donor, obtained from the stem cell graft. The CDR3 sequence: CASSQVQGARQFF. The CDR3 region has the DNA TGTGCCAGCAGCCAAGTACAGGGTGCAAGGCAGTTCTTC.